Listed below are T cell receptor beta chains from one sample, sequenced in a study of cytomegalovirus exposure and HLA in healthy donors. Sequenced by immunoSEQ multiplex PCR; TCRdb stores in-frame clones only, minus some. The sample has about 130,000 clones; roughly 72% are singletons. Sequencing was done on a sample of PBMCs. The source of these receptors is a woman in her 50s in good health and CMV-seronegative. The CDR3 runs from the conserved cysteine through the conserved F or W. The order of the fields is V gene, D gene, J gene, clone size, CDR3 DNA, CDR3 protein. The D gene is left open where the match is weak. Size is omitted from some rows. Given values are once, few, many or a class for expanded clones.

TRBV9	TRBD1	TRBJ2-1	-	TGTACCAGCAGCGTTTCTGTGACAGGGTGGAATGAGCAGTTCTTC	CTSSVSVTGWNEQFF
TRBV19	-	TRBJ1-1	-	TGTGCCAGTAGTATAGGGGGCGCTGGGACTGAAGCTTTCTTT	CASSIGGAGTEAFF
TRBV19	-	TRBJ2-6	-	TGTGCCAGTAGTACCCAGGGTGCTGGGGCCAACGTCCTGACTTTC	CASSTQGAGANVLTF
TRBV9	-	TRBJ2-3	-	TGTGCCAGCAGCGTAGTCGGCACAGATACGCAGTATTTT	CASSVVGTDTQYF
TRBV5-1	TRBD2	TRBJ2-7	-	TGCGCCAGCAGCTTGGAGACTAGCGGGCTGGGGCACTACGAGCAGTACTTC	CASSLETSGLGHYEQYF
TRBV7-9	TRBD1	TRBJ2-7	-	TGTGCCAGCAGGTCCGGGACAGGGGACGAGCAGTACTTC	CASRSGTGDEQYF
TRBV19	TRBD2	TRBJ2-1	-	TGTGCCACCTCCGGGGTAGCGGGAGGAAATGAGCAGTTCTTC	CATSGVAGGNEQFF
TRBV28	TRBD1	TRBJ2-4	many	TGTGCCAGCAGTTCCGGACAGGGTGAGACAAACATTCAGTACTTC	CASSSGQGETNIQYF
TRBV28	TRBD2	TRBJ2-7	-	TGTGCCAGCAGTCCCCAACCGGGAGGATCCTACGAGCAGTACTTC	CASSPQPGGSYEQYF
TRBV5-6	TRBD1	TRBJ2-2	-	TGTGCCAGCACCCTGGACAGGGTGGGAACCGGGGAGCTGTTTTTT	CASTLDRVGTGELFF
TRBV28	-	TRBJ1-5	once	TGTGCCAGCAAAAGGCGCAGGGACAATCAGCCCCAGCATTTT	CASKRRRDNQPQHF
TRBV28	-	TRBJ2-7	-	TGTGCCAGCAGCGGAAACCCAGAGCAGGGCGAGCAGTACTTC	CASSGNPEQGEQYF
TRBV28	-	TRBJ1-5	-	TGTGCCAGCACTCTGGGGGGGCAGGGCGACAATCAGCCCCAGCATTTT	CASTLGGQGDNQPQHF
TRBV28	-	TRBJ1-5	-	TGTGCCAGCAGTACAGGGATGAGGCCGTATCAGCCCCAGCATTTT	CASSTGMRPYQPQHF
TRBV27	TRBD1	TRBJ1-2	-	TGTGCCAGCAGTGCCGACGGGACAGGGTTTGCCTATGGCTACACCTTC	CASSADGTGFAYGYTF
TRBV5-1	TRBD1	TRBJ1-5	-	TGCGCCAGCAGTTGGGACAGCGGGCAGCCCCAGAATTTT	CASSWDSGQPQNF
TRBV18	-	TRBJ2-1	-	TGTGCCAGCTCACCATCCCCATGTGAGCAGTTCTTC	CASSPSPCEQFF
TRBV15	TRBD1	TRBJ1-2	-	TGTGCCACCAGCAGAGATCAGGAAGGGGGCGCTTATGGCTACACCTTC	CATSRDQEGGAYGYTF
TRBV25-1	TRBD1	TRBJ2-3	-	TGTGCCAGCAGTGAAGGACAGGACCCAAGGTATACGCAGTATTTT	CASSEGQDPRYTQYF
TRBV28	TRBD2	TRBJ2-3	-	TGTGCCAGCAGACCGTTTCCGCGGGGGACGGATACGCAGTATTTT	CASRPFPRGTDTQYF
TRBV18	-	TRBJ1-1	-	TGTGCCAGCTCCCCGACAGTACAAGCTGAAGCTTTCTTT	CASSPTVQAEAFF
TRBV28	-	TRBJ1-5	-	TGTGCCAGCAGGAGACAGCGTCAGCCCCAGCATTTT	CASRRQRQPQHF
TRBV6-5	-	TRBJ1-2	few	TGTGCCAGCAGTCCCGCTTACAGGAACTATGGCTACACCTTC	CASSPAYRNYGYTF
TRBV25-1	-	TRBJ1-1	-	TGTGCCAGCAGTGATCCCCAGGGTCGAGCTTTCTTT	CASSDPQGRAFF
TRBV28	-	TRBJ1-2	few	TGTGCCAGCAGTCCGCCCAGGGGATATGGCTACACCTTC	CASSPPRGYGYTF
TRBV14	TRBD1	TRBJ1-3	-	TGTGCCAGCAGCCAAGCTCCAGTCGGGACAGGGATCCTCGCTGGAAACACCATATATTTT	CASSQAPVGTGILAGNTIYF
TRBV27	-	TRBJ2-7	few	TGTGCCAGCAGTTTTGCTGTTCGGGGCAGGGGAGACTACGAGCAGTACTTC	CASSFAVRGRGDYEQYF
TRBV6-5	TRBD1	TRBJ2-1	many	TGTGCCAGCGGTTCCCAGGGGGCCGGCGGTTATGAGCAGTTCTTC	CASGSQGAGGYEQFF
TRBV4-3	-	TRBJ2-1	-	TGCGCCAGCAGCCAAGATGTTGGGGGGTCCTACAATGAGCAGTTCTTC	CASSQDVGGSYNEQFF
TRBV6-5	-	TRBJ2-6	few	TGTGCCAGCGGGGCCCGTCTTGGGGGGGCCAACGTCCTGACTTTC	CASGARLGGANVLTF
TRBV7-9	TRBD1	TRBJ1-1	-	TGTGCCAGCAGCTTAGGTGTCAGGGGGTCCACTGAAGCTTTCTTT	CASSLGVRGSTEAFF
TRBV25-1	TRBD1	TRBJ2-1	-	TGTGCCAGCAGCACTCCGGGACAGGGGATCGCCTACAATGAGCAGTTCTTC	CASSTPGQGIAYNEQFF
TRBV7-9	TRBD1	TRBJ2-5	-	TGTGCCAGCACCGGGACAGGGGGCGGGGAGACCCAGTACTTC	CASTGTGGGETQYF
TRBV4-3	-	TRBJ2-7	-	TGCGCCAGCAGCCAAGATGGGGGGTACGAGCAGTACTTC	CASSQDGGYEQYF
TRBV30	TRBD2	TRBJ2-1	-	TGTGCCACTACCGGGACTAGCGGCCCCAATGAGCAGTTCTTC	CATTGTSGPNEQFF
TRBV13	TRBD2	TRBJ2-3	few	TGTGCCAGCAGCCTCGGTGGAGCGGGATGGTCCACAGATACGCAGTATTTT	CASSLGGAGWSTDTQYF
TRBV2	-	TRBJ2-6	-	TGTGCCAGCAGCTTATCTGGGGCCAACGTCCTGACTTTC	CASSLSGANVLTF
TRBV28	-	TRBJ1-2	-	TGTGCCAGCAGTTCCGCCGGGAGGGGCTACACCTTC	CASSSAGRGYTF
TRBV4-3	TRBD1	TRBJ2-1	-	TGCGCCAGCAGCCGCGCGGGACAGGGGGTAAGAAATGAGCAGTTCTTC	CASSRAGQGVRNEQFF
TRBV5-1	TRBD1	TRBJ2-5	-	TGCGCCAGCAGCGCCCGGGACAGGGACCAAGAGACCCAGTACTTC	CASSARDRDQETQYF
TRBV10-3	-	TRBJ2-1	-	TGTGCCATCAGTGGAGACGGGAGTTTCATAAATGAGCAGTTCTTC	CAISGDGSFINEQFF
TRBV6-5	-	TRBJ2-7	-	TGTGCCAGCAGTTCAACGAGAAGTAGCGCTTCCTACGAGCAGTACTTC	CASSSTRSSASYEQYF
TRBV19	-	TRBJ1-4	-	TGTGCCAGTAGTATTTGGGCAGGGGCTAATGAAAAACTGTTTTTT	CASSIWAGANEKLFF
TRBV4-2	TRBD2	TRBJ2-2	few	TGTGCCAGCAGCCAAGATCCGGGGACTAGCGGGAGCCCCGGGGAGCTGTTTTTT	CASSQDPGTSGSPGELFF
TRBV27	-	TRBJ1-5	-	TGTGCCAGCAGTCCCCGACGACCAGACAAGGGCAATCAGCCCCAGCATTTT	CASSPRRPDKGNQPQHF
TRBV29-1	TRBD2	TRBJ2-1	-	TGCAGCGTTGAAGAAGCGGCCGCGGGGGACCATGAGCAGTTCTTC	CSVEEAAAGDHEQFF
TRBV5-4	-	TRBJ1-4	few	TGTGCCAGCAGCTTGAGCTCGGGAACTAATGAAAAACTGTTTTTT	CASSLSSGTNEKLFF
TRBV15	TRBD1	TRBJ2-1	-	TGTGCCACCAGCAGAGTAACCGGGACAGGGCTCTACAATGAGCAGTTCTTC	CATSRVTGTGLYNEQFF
TRBV30	TRBD1	TRBJ1-1	-	TGTGCCTGGAGTACAGGGGGGACCACTGAAGCTTTCTTT	CAWSTGGTTEAFF
TRBV28	-	TRBJ2-7	-	TGTGCCAGCAAGGGAGCCCTCTACGAGCAGTACTTC	CASKGALYEQYF
TRBV5-6	TRBD1	TRBJ2-3	-	TGTGCCAGCAGCCTCCCGGGACAGGGCACAGATACGCAGTATTTT	CASSLPGQGTDTQYF
TRBV15	TRBD2	TRBJ2-3	-	TGTGCCACCAGCAGAGATAAAGGGCGCGGGAGGGCCTTCCCAGATACGCAGTATTTT	CATSRDKGRGRAFPDTQYF
TRBV4-2	TRBD1	TRBJ1-2	-	TGTGCCAGCAGCCAAGGGGACGACAGGGGAGAGAATGGCTACACCTTC	CASSQGDDRGENGYTF